These 22 T cell receptor beta chains share one sample of origin, sequenced in a study of response to subunit inactivated influenza vaccine. A single record per CDR3 protein comes from TCRdb applying MiXCR to the RT-PCR reads. The sample has approximately 500,000 distinct CDR3 sequences; 13% are singletons. The sequences come from PBMCs from blood, collected around seven weeks after vaccination. The source is a man aged 50 to 60 who received an inactivated influenza vaccine.

This clonotype has a handful of counts. V is TRBV7-2 and J is TRBJ2-3; 7 bases map to TRBD2. Germline V gene sequence: CDR1 SGHTA, CDR2 FQGNSA. The CDR3 is 15 amino acids. The trim removed 4 bases at V and 0 bases at J, leaving 4 bases unmatched. CDR3 nucleotides: TGTGCCAGCAGCTCTGCTAGCGGTAGCACAGATACGCAGTATTTT. It is translated as CASSSASGSTDTQYF.

This chain connects TRBV7-9 to TRBJ2-3; D gene unclear. The CDR3 has 12 residues. V gave up 2 bases and J gave up 11 bases, with 11 bases separating them. From germline, CDR1 is SEHNR and CDR2 FQNEAQ (reference sequence). The CDR3, as DNA: TGTGCCAGCAGCTTACAGGTTACTCGGCAGTATTTT. Translating gives CASSLQVTRQYF.

This clonotype was detected only a few times. The chain recombines TRBV11-2 with TRBJ2-7; 14 bases are a match to TRBD2. The CDR3 has 19 amino acids. With 0 bases clipped from V and 3 bases from J, the junction kept 10 bases outside the gene matches. Per germline, CDR1 SGHAT and CDR2 FQNNGV. The CDR3, as DNA: TGTGCCAGCAGCTTAGACAGACTAGCGGGAGGGCCCGCGGGCTACGAGCAGTACTTC. Amino acids: CASSLDRLAGGPAGYEQYF.

The chain combines TRBV7-8 with TRBJ2-2; D is unresolved. The CDR3 totals 16 residues. CDR1 is SGHVS and CDR2 is FQNEAQ in the germline V gene. Trimming pared 2 bases from V and 4 bases from J, leaving 14 bases between. The chain's CDR3 is CASSLNTAATTGELFF. The CDR3 bases are TGTGCCAGCAGCTTAAATACTGCGGCTACCACCGGGGAGCTGTTTTTT.

This clonotype has only a few counts. V is TRBV6-5 and J is TRBJ2-2; 8 positions match TRBD1. V was pared by 3 bases and J by 2 bases, with 2 bases of the junction left unmatched. The CDR3 contains 15 residues. Per the germline V gene, CDR1 is MNHEY and CDR2 is SVGAGI. The chain's CDR3 is CASSYDRGNTGELFF. The CDR3 nucleotides read TGTGCCAGCAGTTATGACAGGGGAAACACCGGGGAGCTGTTTTTT.

The genes are TRBV6-1 and TRBJ1-5; the match to TRBD1 covers 8 bases. The V segment lost 6 bases and the J segment 7 bases; nucleotides outside the gene matches: 8. There are 14 residues in the CDR3. The germline CDR1 and CDR2 sequences are MNHNS and SASEGT. Here the CDR3 DNA reads TGTGCCAGCAGCGATAACAGGGGGGGCCAGCCCCAGCATTTT. Its protein product is CASSDNRGGQPQHF.

This clonotype was seen more than once but under ten times. The chain links TRBV12-2 to TRBJ2-4; TRBD2 was called by the table and not checked on the DNA. TRBV12-2 is a known pseudogene. The CDR3 runs 10 residues. The CDR3 spells CATSGDIQYF. In DNA form, the CDR3 reads TGTGCAACTAGCGGGGACATTCAGTACTTC.

J is TRBJ2-4 and V is TRBV3-1, with TRBD1 matching over 7 bases. The germline V gene has CDR1 LGHDT and CDR2 YNNKEL (reference sequence). J lost 2 bases, V lost 4 bases, and 5 bases had no gene match. This CDR3 has 15 residues. The CDR3 protein is CASSLTDRTKNIQYF. CDR3 bases: TGTGCCAGCAGCCTTACGGACAGGACCAAAAACATTCAGTACTTC.

J is TRBJ1-3 and V is TRBV20-1; D is uncertain. This CDR3 contains 12 residues. V was pared by 4 bases and J by 0 bases, with 4 bases between. Germline loops: CDR1 DFQATT, CDR2 SNEGSKA (reference sequence). The CDR3 DNA follows: TGCAGTGCTATGTACTCTGGAAACACCATATATTTT. Translating gives CSAMYSGNTIYF.

The table lists this clonotype with a few counts. The rearrangement links TRBV5-1 to TRBJ2-2; TRBD1 matches at 8 bases. J lost 0 bases, V lost 0 bases, and 1 base had no gene match. CDR1 and CDR2 from the germline V gene are SGHRS and YFSETQ. The CDR3 contains 16 residues. CDR3 protein: CASSLDRGSNTGELFF. In DNA, the CDR3 is TGCGCCAGCAGCTTGGACAGGGGGTCGAACACCGGGGAGCTGTTTTTT.

This clonotype occurred a few times. The J gene is TRBJ1-4, the V gene TRBV5-5; D is unclear. The V end was cut by 0 bases, the J end by 7 bases, with 7 bases between. The CDR3 runs 13 residues. Germline CDR1 is SGHKS and CDR2 is YYEKEE (reference sequence). CDR3 nucleotide sequence: TGTGCCAGCAGCTTGGACCCCATTGAAAAACTGTTTTTT. Translation gives CASSLDPIEKLFF.

The chain couples TRBV30 to TRBJ1-1; 8 bases align to TRBD1. This CDR3 is 14 amino acids long. CDR1 and CDR2 (germline): GTSNPN, SVGIG (reference sequence). V lost 3 bases to trimming and J lost 6 bases; unmatched junction nucleotides: 9. The CDR3 protein is CAWSSDRGAPEAFF. CDR3 in DNA: TGTGCCTGGAGCTCAGACAGGGGCGCCCCTGAAGCTTTCTTT.

The chain carries TRBV6-5 and TRBJ2-5, with a tentative D call TRBD1 (6 bases). Germline CDR1 MNHEY, CDR2 SVGAGI. The V gene lost 0 bases and the J gene lost 6 bases, with 17 bases spanning the gap. The CDR3 is 16 amino acids. CDR3 nucleotides: TGTGCCAGCAGTTACTCGAGGGACACCCGCCGAAAGACCCAGTACTTC. Its protein is CASSYSRDTRRKTQYF.

This clonotype was detected ten times or more. J is TRBJ2-2 and V is TRBV11-2, with 8 bases that match TRBD2. The CDR3 contains 17 residues. Per the germline V gene, CDR1 is SGHAT and CDR2 is FQNNGV. Trimming at V came to 0 bases and at J to 3 bases, leaving 6 bases not matched to a gene. The CDR3 is CASSLESREGYTGELFF. CDR3 coding DNA: TGTGCCAGCAGCTTAGAATCACGGGAGGGGTACACCGGGGAGCTGTTTTTT.

This clonotype was seen more than once but under ten times. This chain links TRBV4-2 with TRBJ2-1, with 7 bases fitting TRBD1. V was pared by 0 bases and J by 4 bases, with 3 bases of the junction left unmatched. From germline, CDR1 is LGHNA and CDR2 YNFKEQ. This CDR3 comprises 15 residues. CDR3 sequence reads: CASSQDGTEYNEQFF. The CDR3 DNA sequence: TGTGCCAGCAGCCAAGATGGGACAGAGTACAATGAGCAGTTCTTC.

This clonotype appeared a few times. In nucleotides, the CDR3 is TGCAGTGCGGTCGGCCCCTCAGGCTCCTACGAGCAGTACTTC. As protein: CSAVGPSGSYEQYF. This chain uses TRBV20-1 with TRBJ2-7; D not certain. Trimming took 6 bases from V and 0 from J, leaving 15 bases between them. The germline CDR1 and CDR2 sequences are DFQATT and SNEGSKA (reference sequence). The CDR3 consists of 14 residues.

This chain links TRBV29-1 with TRBJ2-5; D possibly uses TRBD1 or TRBD2 (5 bases each). This CDR3 contains 19 residues. CDR1 SQVTM and CDR2 ANQGSEA come from the germline V gene. Trimming removed 3 bases from V and 3 bases from J, with 29 bases in between. Here the CDR3 DNA reads TGCAGCGTTGATGGGGTCCGGGACCAATACCGTAAACCCAAAGAGACCCAGTACTTC. This translates into CSVDGVRDQYRKPKETQYF.

This clonotype was seen a few times. V usage is TRBV27 and J usage is TRBJ1-1; D unclear. Germline loops: CDR1 MNHEY, CDR2 SMNVEV (reference sequence). The germline V and J ends were trimmed by 6 bases and 2 bases, with 10 bases remaining between them. The CDR3 sequence is 13 residues long. The CDR3 DNA reads TGTGCCAGCAGCCCCTGGGGAAACACTGAAGCTTTCTTT. Its translation: CASSPWGNTEAFF.

This clonotype was seen a single time. The V gene is TRBV12-3 or TRBV12-4, the J gene TRBJ2-4, with a tentative D call TRBD2 (7 bases). V lost 2 bases, J lost 0 bases, and 14 bases lay in between. The CDR3 covers 17 residues. CDR3 coding DNA: TGTGCCAGCAGTTTATGGGCGGGGGCCCGAGCCAAAAACATTCAGTACTTC. This translates into CASSLWAGARAKNIQYF.

In this sample, this clonotype turned up a few times. The chain couples TRBV29-1 to TRBJ2-3; maybe TRBD2 (6 bases). The CDR3 extends over 13 amino acids. The germline V gene encodes CDR1 SQVTM and CDR2 ANQGSEA. With 4 bases removed from V and 1 base from J, the gap between germline ends came to 9 bases. CDR3 residues: CSVGGTGTDTQYF. Written as DNA, the CDR3 is TGCAGCGTTGGCGGGACGGGCACAGATACGCAGTATTTT.

V gene TRBV9 combines with J gene TRBJ2-2; no definite D call. V was clipped by 0 bases and J by 6 bases, with 6 bases between them. Germline V gene sequence: CDR1 SGDLS, CDR2 YYNGEE. The CDR3 contains 13 residues. The CDR3 loop is CASSVVFSGELFF. Here the CDR3 DNA reads TGTGCCAGCAGCGTAGTTTTCTCCGGGGAGCTGTTTTTT.

This chain joins TRBV2 and TRBJ2-1; TRBD2 aligns across 13 bases. Germline CDR1 reads SNHLY; CDR2 reads FYNNEI. This CDR3 comprises 18 residues. Trimming cost V 11 bases and J 0 bases; bases outside gene matches: 13. CDR3 protein: CACCLPGLAGDSYNEQFF. DNA for the CDR3: TGTGCCTGCTGTTTACCCGGACTAGCGGGGGACTCCTACAATGAGCAGTTCTTC.